The present T cell receptor beta chain was sequenced within a study of CD8 T cells in ankylosing spondylitis. At least ten counts were recorded for this clonotype. 5'-RACE, quantitative and with molecular barcodes, yielded the TCR beta libraries. TCRdb re-called the 5' RACE reads with MiXCR, one entry per CDR3 protein. Here the sample spans some 240,000 distinct CDR3 sequences, roughly 8.6% being singletons. The sequencing input was blood, either unsorted or a sorted T cell fraction (not recorded which). The origin of this receptor is a male donor with ankylosing spondylitis or in good health (not recorded which).

CDR3 loop: CSVELAGSQETQYF. The CDR3 DNA is TGCAGCGTTGAACTAGCGGGGTCTCAAGAGACCCAGTACTTC. The chain links TRBV29-1 to TRBJ2-5; TRBD2 aligns across 9 bases. Germline V CDR1 and CDR2: SQVTM, ANQGSEA. V trimming: 2 bases; J trimming: 2 bases; junction bases outside the gene matches: 3. This CDR3 is built from 14 residues.